This T cell receptor beta chain was sequenced for a study of T cell responses to AZD1222 COVID-19 vaccine. Study-level results: Only a handful of AZD1222 recipients, about six in all, had baseline seropositivity. Targeting of unmutated variant regions was reportedly seen in nearly half of spike-specific TCRs. Increased Spike-specific TCR breadth and depth were observed after two AZD1222 doses. The study sampled repertoires only after the peak T cell response.

The CDR3 runs 14 residues. V was pared by 6 bases and J by 6 bases, with 17 bases between. Germline loops: CDR1 MDHEN, CDR2 SYDVKM. Some clones are missing from TCRdb's copy, which holds only in-frame ones; the method was immunoSEQ multiplex PCR. The sample has under 95,000 clones, 70% to 90% seen once. Remarks on this clone: Antigen specificity is unknown.

The chain is built from TRBV28 and TRBJ1-2; D is perhaps TRBD1 (6 bases). The source is an adult in good health. The sequenced sample was peripheral blood, obtained on day 0 of AZD1222 vaccination. The CDR3 DNA follows: TGTGCCAGCAGAGAAGGACAGTTCGCGGATGGCTACACCTTC. This encodes CASREGQFADGYTF.